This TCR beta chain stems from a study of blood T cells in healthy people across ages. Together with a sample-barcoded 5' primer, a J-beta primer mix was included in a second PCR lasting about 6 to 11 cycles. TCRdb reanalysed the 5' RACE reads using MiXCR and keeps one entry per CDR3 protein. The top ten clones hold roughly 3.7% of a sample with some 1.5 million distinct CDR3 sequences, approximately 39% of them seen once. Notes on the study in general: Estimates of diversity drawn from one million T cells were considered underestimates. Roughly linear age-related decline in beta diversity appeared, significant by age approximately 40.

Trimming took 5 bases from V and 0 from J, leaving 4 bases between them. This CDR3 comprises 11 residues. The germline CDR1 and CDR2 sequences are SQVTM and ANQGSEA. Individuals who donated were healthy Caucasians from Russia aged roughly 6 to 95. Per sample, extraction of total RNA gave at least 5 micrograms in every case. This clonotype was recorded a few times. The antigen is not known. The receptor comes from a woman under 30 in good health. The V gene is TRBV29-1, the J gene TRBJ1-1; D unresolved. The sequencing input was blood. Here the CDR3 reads CSVTMNTEAFF. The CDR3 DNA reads TGCAGCGTTACCATGAACACTGAAGCTTTCTTT.